This entry lists 12 T cell receptor beta chains sequenced from one sample in a study of graft-versus-host responses after intestinal transplantation. The table came from immunoSEQ multiplex PCR; TCRdb's copy has only in-frame clones and leaves some out. The sample contains over 100,000 clones, 85% to 95% of which appear only once. These receptors' antigens are unknown. This material consisted of unstimulated CD8+ T cells sorted from spleen or lymph node cells, taken before intestinal transplant. These receptors were taken from a human donor who received an intestinal transplant.

CDR3 DNA: TGTGCCAGTAGTACCCGGGGACAGCCTAGCACAGATACGCAGTATTTT. Protein sequence: CASSTRGQPSTDTQYF. The genes are TRBV19 and TRBJ2-3; 7 bases align to TRBD1. Germline V lookup: CDR1 LNHDA, CDR2 SQIVND (reference sequence). This CDR3 is 16 amino acids long. The trim removed 4 bases at V and 0 bases at J, leaving 7 bases unmatched. Full variable domain (rest looked up from reference TRBV19 and TRBJ2-3): DGGITQSPKYLFRKEGQNVTLSCEQNLNHDAMYWYRQDPGQGLRLIYYSQIVNDFQKGDIAEGYSVSREKKESFPLTVTSAQKNPTAFYLCASSTRGQPSTDTQYFGPGTRLTVL.

This chain links TRBV4-1 with TRBJ1-5; D may be TRBD1 (5 bases). The germline V and J ends were trimmed by 1 base and 7 bases, with 14 bases remaining between them. The germline gives CDR1 MGHRA, CDR2 YSYEKL. The CDR3 has 15 amino acids. In DNA form, the CDR3 reads TGCGCCAGCAGCCAAGGGGAGAGGGGCAGACAGCCCCAGCATTTT. Its translation: CASSQGERGRQPQHF.

CDR3 amino acids: CASSSGYFAFF. CDR3 nucleotide sequence: TGTGCCAGCAGTTCAGGGTATTTCGCTTTCTTT. This sequence joins TRBV6-1 and TRBJ1-1; D may be TRBD1 (5 bases). The CDR3 contains 11 residues. CDR1 and CDR2 (germline): MNHNS, SASEGT. Trimming shortened V by 5 bases and J by 11 bases, and 12 bases separated the two germline ends.

V usage is TRBV4-3 and J usage is TRBJ2-7; 7 bases agree with TRBD1. CDR1 is LGHNA, CDR2 YSLEER, per germline. Trimming took 0 bases from V and 2 from J; bases not matched to a gene: 4. The CDR3 consists of 15 residues. The CDR3 nucleotides read TGCGCCAGCAGCCAAGATAGGGGGACAGCCTACGAGCAGTACTTC. This encodes CASSQDRGTAYEQYF.

This sequence joins TRBV27 and TRBJ1-1; a possible D gene is TRBD1 (6 bases). This CDR3 contains 15 residues. Germline V CDR1 and CDR2: MNHEY, SMNVEV (reference sequence). V lost 7 bases and J 4 bases, leaving 19 bases between the germline ends. The CDR3 region is CASNPAGGGATEAFF. In DNA form, the CDR3 reads TGTGCCAGCAATCCTGCCGGAGGGGGGGCCACTGAAGCTTTCTTT.

This rearrangement joins TRBV5-6 to TRBJ2-1, with 10 positions matching TRBD2. With V trimmed by 1 base and J by 9 bases, 10 bases remained unmatched. In germline, CDR1 is SGHDT, CDR2 YYEEEE. The length of the CDR3 is 16 residues. CDR3 nucleotide sequence: TGTGCCAGCAGCTTGTGGGGTAGCGGGAGGATGGGTGAGCAGTTCTTC. Its translation: CASSLWGSGRMGEQFF.

V and J are TRBV11-2 and TRBJ2-6; D not certain. Per germline, CDR1 SGHAT and CDR2 FQNNGV. Trimming cost V 1 base and J 0 bases, with 10 bases left between them. The CDR3 is made up of 17 amino acids. This CDR3 is CASSLGVLPSGANVLTF. The CDR3, as DNA: TGTGCCAGCAGCTTAGGCGTCCTACCCTCTGGGGCCAACGTCCTGACTTTC.

V gene TRBV5-4 combines with J gene TRBJ1-1; D is undetermined. Germline CDR1 is SGHNT and CDR2 is YYREEE (reference sequence). V lost 4 bases, J lost 4 bases, and 11 bases lay in between. The CDR3 has 13 amino acids. The CDR3 sequence is CASSIARGTEAFF. The CDR3 bases are TGTGCCAGCAGCATTGCCCGGGGCACTGAAGCTTTCTTT.

The gene calls are TRBV5-1 and TRBJ2-4, with D unclear. The CDR3 runs to 16 residues. In germline, CDR1 is SGHRS, CDR2 YFSETQ. Deletions cut 6 bases from V and 1 base from J, with 17 bases between. This chain's CDR3 is CASMVQHTQAKNIQYF. CDR3 in DNA: TGCGCCAGCATGGTACAGCACACTCAGGCCAAAAACATTCAGTACTTC.

The J gene is TRBJ1-2, the V gene TRBV5-6; 8 bases match TRBD1. The CDR3 extends over 17 amino acids. Germline assignment: CDR1 SGHDT and CDR2 YYEEEE. The trim removed 1 base at V and 7 bases at J, leaving 15 bases unmatched. CDR3 amino acids: CASSLRDRGFVVGGYTF. The CDR3 DNA sequence: TGTGCCAGCAGCTTGCGCGACAGGGGATTTGTGGTGGGTGGCTACACCTTC.

The genes are TRBV28 and TRBJ1-4; tentative D call: TRBD1 (5 bases). The CDR3 contains 15 residues. Germline-derived CDR1 and CDR2 are MDHEN and SYDVKM. The V end lost 4 bases, the J end lost 6 bases, and 15 bases lay between the germline ends. CDR3 region: CASSWTGGVDEKLFF. CDR3 DNA sequence: TGTGCCAGCAGTTGGACGGGGGGAGTTGATGAAAAACTGTTTTTT.

This chain connects TRBV6-6 to TRBJ1-1; D is ambiguous. The V end lost 2 bases, the J end lost 3 bases, and 13 bases lay between the germline ends. CDR1 MNHNY and CDR2 SVGAGI come from the germline V gene (reference sequence). This CDR3 has 15 amino acids. The CDR3 DNA sequence: TGTGCCAGCAGTTACGTCCCCCAGATTTACACTGAAGCTTTCTTT. It translates to CASSYVPQIYTEAFF.